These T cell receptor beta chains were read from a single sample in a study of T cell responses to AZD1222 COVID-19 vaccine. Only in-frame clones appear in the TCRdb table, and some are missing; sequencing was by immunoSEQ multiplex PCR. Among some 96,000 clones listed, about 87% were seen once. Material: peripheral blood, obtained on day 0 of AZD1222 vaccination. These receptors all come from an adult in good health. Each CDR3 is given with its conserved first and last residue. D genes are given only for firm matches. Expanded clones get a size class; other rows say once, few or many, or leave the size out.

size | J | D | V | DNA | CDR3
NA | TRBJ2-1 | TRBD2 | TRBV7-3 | TGTGCCAGCGGGGTGGGCGGGAGCTCCTACAATGAGCAGTTCTTC | CASGVGGSSYNEQFF
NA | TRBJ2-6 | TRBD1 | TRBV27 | TGTGCCAGCACCCTCGCAGGGGGCGCTGGGGCCAACGTCCTGACTTTC | CASTLAGGAGANVLTF
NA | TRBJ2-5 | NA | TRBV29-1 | TGCAGCGTTGTGGGGCGCCTCCAAGAGACCCAGTACTTC | CSVVGRLQETQYF
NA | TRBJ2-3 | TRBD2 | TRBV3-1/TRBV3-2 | TGTGCCAGCAGGGCAGCGGGAGCAGATACGCAGTATTTT | CASRAAGADTQYF
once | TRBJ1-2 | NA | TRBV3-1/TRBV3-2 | TGTGCCAGCAGCCAAGATTATAGAGGGACCTATGGCTACACCTTC | CASSQDYRGTYGYTF
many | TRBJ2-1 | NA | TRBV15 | TGTGCCACCAGCAGAGATAGAAATGAGCAGTTCTTC | CATSRDRNEQFF
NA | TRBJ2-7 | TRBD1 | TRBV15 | TGTGCCACCAGCAGGGAGAGACAGGGTTCCTACGAGCAGTACTTC | CATSRERQGSYEQYF
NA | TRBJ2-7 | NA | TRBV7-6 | TGTGCCAGCAGCTTAGACAGGATGGACTCCTACGAGCAGTACTTC | CASSLDRMDSYEQYF
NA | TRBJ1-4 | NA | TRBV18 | TGTGCCAGCTCACCACGGCCGGGGGCGCGTGAAAAACTGTTTTTT | CASSPRPGAREKLFF
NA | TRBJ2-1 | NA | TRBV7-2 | TGTGCCAGCAGCTTAAGTCGGGAAACCTACAATGAGCAGTTCTTC | CASSLSRETYNEQFF
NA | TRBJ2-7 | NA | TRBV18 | TGTGCCAGCTCACCTAACAGCTACGAGCAGTACTTC | CASSPNSYEQYF
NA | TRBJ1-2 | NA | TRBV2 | TGTGCCAGCACCGAACCTGGGCAGGGTCGAGTAAACTATGGCTACACCTTC | CASTEPGQGRVNYGYTF